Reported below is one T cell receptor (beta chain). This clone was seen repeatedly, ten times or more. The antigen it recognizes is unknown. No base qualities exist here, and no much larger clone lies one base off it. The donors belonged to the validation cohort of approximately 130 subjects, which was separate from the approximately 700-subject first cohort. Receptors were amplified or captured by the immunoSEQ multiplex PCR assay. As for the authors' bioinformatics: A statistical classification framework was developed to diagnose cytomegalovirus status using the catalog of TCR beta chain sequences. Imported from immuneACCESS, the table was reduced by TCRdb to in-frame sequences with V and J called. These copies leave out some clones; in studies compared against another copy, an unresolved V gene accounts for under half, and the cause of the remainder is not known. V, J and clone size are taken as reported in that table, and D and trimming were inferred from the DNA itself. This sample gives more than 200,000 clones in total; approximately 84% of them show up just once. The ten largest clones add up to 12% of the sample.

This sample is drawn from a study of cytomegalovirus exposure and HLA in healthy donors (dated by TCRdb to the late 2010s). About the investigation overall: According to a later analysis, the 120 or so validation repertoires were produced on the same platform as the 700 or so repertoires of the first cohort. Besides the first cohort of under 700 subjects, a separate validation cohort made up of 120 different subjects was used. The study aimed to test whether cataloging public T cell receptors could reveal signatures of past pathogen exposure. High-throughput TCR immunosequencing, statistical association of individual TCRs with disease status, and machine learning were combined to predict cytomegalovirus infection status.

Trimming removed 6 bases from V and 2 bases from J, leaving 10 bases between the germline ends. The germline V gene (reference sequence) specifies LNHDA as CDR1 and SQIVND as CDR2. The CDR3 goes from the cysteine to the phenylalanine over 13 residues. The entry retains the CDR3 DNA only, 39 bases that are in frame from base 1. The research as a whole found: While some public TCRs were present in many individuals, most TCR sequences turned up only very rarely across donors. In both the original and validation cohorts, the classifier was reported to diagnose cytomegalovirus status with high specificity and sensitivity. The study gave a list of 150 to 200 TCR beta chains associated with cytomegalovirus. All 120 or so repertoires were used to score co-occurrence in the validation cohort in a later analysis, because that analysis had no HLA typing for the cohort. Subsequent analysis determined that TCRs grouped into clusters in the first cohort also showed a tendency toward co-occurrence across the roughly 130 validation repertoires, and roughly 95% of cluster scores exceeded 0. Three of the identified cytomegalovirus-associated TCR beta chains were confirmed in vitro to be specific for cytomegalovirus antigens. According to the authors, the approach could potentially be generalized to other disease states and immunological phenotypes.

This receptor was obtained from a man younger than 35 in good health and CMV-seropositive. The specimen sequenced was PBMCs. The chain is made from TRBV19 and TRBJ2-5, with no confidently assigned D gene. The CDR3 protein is CASSPRVQETQYF. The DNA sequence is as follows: TGTGCCAGTAGCCCCCGGGTACAAGAGACCCAGTACTTC.